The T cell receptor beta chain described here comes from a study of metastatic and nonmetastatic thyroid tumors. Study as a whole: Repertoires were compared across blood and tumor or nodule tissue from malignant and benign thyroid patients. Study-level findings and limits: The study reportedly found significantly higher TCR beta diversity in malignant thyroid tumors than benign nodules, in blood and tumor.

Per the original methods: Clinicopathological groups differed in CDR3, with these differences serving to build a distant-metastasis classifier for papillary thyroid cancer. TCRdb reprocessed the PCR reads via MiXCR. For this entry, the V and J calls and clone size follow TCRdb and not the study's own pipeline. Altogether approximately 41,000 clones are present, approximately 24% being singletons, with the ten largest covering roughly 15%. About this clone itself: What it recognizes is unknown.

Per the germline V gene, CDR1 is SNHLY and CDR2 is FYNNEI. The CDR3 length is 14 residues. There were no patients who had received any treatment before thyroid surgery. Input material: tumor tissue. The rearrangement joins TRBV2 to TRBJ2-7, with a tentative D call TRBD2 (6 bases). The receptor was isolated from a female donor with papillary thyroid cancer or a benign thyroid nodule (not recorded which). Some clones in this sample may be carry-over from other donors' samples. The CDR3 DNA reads TGTACCACCAGGCCTGGGACTCGATTCTACGAGCAGTACTTC. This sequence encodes CTTRPGTRFYEQYF.